This T cell receptor beta chain was profiled in a study of molecular identifiers for immune sequencing clone quantification. As regards this clonotype: Sequence at one end of the junction differs from germline and may be a read error.

One entry per CDR3 protein results from TCRdb running MiXCR on the PCR reads. Of 550,000 to 750,000 distinct CDR3 sequences listed, nearly 20% are singletons. CDR3 length equals 14 residues. Germline V gene sequence: CDR1 LNHDA, CDR2 SQIVND (reference sequence). This chain uses TRBV19 with TRBJ2-1; TRBD2 might be the D (5 bases). The better agreement between TRBJ2-7 and the DNA end casts doubt on the J call. The receptor comes from a human donor in good health. Some libraries in this study had Jurkat cell RNA spiked in. Sequenced sample: naive CD8+ T cells from blood, with Jurkat cell RNA spiked in. Indicated subset: FACS-sorted CD8+CD4-CCR7+CD45RA+ naive T cells. CDR3 in amino acids: CAGSTRTDPYEQYF. The CDR3 DNA reads TGTGCCGGTAGTACTAGGACGGATCCCTACGAGCAGTACTTC.